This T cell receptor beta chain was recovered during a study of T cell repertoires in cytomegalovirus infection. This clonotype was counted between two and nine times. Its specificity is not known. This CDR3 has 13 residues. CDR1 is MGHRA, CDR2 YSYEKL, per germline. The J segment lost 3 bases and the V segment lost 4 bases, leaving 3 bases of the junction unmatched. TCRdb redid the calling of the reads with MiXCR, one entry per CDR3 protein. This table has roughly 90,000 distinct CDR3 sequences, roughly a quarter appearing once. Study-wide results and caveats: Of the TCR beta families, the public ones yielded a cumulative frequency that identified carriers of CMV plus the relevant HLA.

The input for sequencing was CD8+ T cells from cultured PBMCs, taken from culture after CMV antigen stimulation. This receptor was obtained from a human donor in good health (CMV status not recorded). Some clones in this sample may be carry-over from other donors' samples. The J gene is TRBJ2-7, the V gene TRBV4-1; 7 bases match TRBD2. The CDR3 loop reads CASSPGGGYEQYF. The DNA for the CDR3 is TGCGCCAGCAGCCCTGGGGGGGGCTACGAGCAGTACTTC.